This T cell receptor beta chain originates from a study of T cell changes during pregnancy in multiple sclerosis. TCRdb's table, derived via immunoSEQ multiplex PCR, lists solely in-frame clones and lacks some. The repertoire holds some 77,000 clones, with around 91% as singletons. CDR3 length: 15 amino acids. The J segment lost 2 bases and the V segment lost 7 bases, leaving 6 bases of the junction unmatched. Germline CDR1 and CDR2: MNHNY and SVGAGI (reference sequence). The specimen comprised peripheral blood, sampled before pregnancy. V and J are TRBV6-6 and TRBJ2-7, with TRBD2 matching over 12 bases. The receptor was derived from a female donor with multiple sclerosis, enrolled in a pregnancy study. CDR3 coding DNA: TGTGCCAGCACCGAAAGACTAGCGGGGGCCTACGAGCAGTACTTC. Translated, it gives CASTERLAGAYEQYF.